At least ten counts were recorded for the clone carrying this TCR beta chain. Its antigen remains unknown. In the library, individual cDNA molecules carried attached unique molecular identifiers. TCRdb fed the 5' RACE reads into MiXCR, producing one record per CDR3 protein. The table lists approximately 70,000 distinct CDR3 sequences, about 13% of them singletons. The data were taken from a study of early T cells in non-severe SARS-CoV-2 infection. Across the study: Unsorted whole blood bulk RNA was sequenced, with unpaired chains.

Study-wide results and caveats: Comparison of clonotypes with VDJdb favored anti-spike CD8 responses while missing private and CD4 specificities.

This TCR was recovered from an adult who was a healthcare worker with PCR-confirmed SARS-CoV-2 infection or an uninfected control (not recorded which). The sample was whole blood.

CDR3: CASSHPGHYEQYF. The DNA of the CDR3 is TGTGCCAGCAGCCACCCCGGGCACTACGAGCAGTACTTC. The chain recombines TRBV14 with TRBJ2-7, with D unclear. The CDR3 length is 13 residues. The V end was cut by 3 bases, the J end by 3 bases, with 9 bases between. The germline CDR1 and CDR2 sequences are SGHDN and FVKESK.